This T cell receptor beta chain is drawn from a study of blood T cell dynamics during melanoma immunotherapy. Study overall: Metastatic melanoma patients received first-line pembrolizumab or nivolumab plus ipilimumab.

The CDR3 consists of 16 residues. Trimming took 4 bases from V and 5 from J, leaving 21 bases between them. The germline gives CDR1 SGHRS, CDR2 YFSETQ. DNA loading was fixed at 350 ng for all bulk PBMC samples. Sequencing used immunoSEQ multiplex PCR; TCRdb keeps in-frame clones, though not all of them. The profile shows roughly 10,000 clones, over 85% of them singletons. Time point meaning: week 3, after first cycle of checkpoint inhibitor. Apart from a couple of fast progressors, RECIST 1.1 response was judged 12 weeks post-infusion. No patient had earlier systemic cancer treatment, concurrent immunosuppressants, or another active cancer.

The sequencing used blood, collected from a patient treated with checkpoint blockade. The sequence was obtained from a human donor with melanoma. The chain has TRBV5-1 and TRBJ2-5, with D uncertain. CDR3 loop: CASSPPEEYLGETQYF. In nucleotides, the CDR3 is TGCGCCAGCAGCCCTCCCGAGGAATACCTAGGGGAGACCCAGTACTTC.